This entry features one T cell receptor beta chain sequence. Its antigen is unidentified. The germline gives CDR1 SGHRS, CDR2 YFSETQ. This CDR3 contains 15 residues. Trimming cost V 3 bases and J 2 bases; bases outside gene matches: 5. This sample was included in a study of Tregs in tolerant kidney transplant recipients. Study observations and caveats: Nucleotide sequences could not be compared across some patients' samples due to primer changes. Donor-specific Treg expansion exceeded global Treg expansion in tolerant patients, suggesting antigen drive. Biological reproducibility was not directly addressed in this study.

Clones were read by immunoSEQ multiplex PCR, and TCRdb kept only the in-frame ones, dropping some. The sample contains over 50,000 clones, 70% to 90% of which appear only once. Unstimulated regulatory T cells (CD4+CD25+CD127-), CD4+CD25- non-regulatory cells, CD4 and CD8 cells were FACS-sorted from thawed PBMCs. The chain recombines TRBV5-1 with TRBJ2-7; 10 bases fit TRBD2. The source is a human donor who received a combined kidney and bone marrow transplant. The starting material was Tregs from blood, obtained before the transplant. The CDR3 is CASSSRLAGPYEQYF. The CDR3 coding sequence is TGCGCCAGCAGCTCCCGACTAGCGGGCCCCTACGAGCAGTACTTC. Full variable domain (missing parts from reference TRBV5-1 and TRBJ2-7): KAGVTQTPRYLIKTRGQQVTLSCSPISGHRSVSWYQQTPGQGLQFLFEYFSETQRNKGNFPGRFSGRQFSNSRSEMNVSTLELGDSALYLCASSSRLAGPYEQYFGPGTRLTVT.